The clone carrying this TCR beta chain came up many times. Its antigen is as yet unknown. This sample is drawn from a study of T cells in Graves' hyperthyroidism and ophthalmopathy. Whole-study results and caveats: Within blood appeared most thyroid clonotypes that had expanded above 0.001.

From germline, CDR1 is MDHEN and CDR2 SYDVKM. Losses at the gene ends were 3 bases for V and 4 bases for J; bases not matched to a gene: 4. This CDR3 contains 14 residues. The source material, RNA transcripts, was used to amplify TCR beta CDR3 regions. The HTBI primer set served for first-round RT-PCR of the TCR CDR3. TCRdb ran MiXCR on the multiplex PCR reads and lists one entry per CDR3 protein. The sample consists of 350,000 or so distinct CDR3 sequences, about 20% of them appearing once. Sequencing was carried out using blood. The rearrangement uses TRBV28 and TRBJ2-3; 7 nucleotides agree with TRBD2. The TCR was taken from a woman aged 50 to 65 with Graves' hyperthyroidism. The CDR3 region is CASSFRGSPDTQYF. CDR3 nucleotides: TGTGCCAGCAGTTTCCGCGGGAGCCCAGATACGCAGTATTTT.